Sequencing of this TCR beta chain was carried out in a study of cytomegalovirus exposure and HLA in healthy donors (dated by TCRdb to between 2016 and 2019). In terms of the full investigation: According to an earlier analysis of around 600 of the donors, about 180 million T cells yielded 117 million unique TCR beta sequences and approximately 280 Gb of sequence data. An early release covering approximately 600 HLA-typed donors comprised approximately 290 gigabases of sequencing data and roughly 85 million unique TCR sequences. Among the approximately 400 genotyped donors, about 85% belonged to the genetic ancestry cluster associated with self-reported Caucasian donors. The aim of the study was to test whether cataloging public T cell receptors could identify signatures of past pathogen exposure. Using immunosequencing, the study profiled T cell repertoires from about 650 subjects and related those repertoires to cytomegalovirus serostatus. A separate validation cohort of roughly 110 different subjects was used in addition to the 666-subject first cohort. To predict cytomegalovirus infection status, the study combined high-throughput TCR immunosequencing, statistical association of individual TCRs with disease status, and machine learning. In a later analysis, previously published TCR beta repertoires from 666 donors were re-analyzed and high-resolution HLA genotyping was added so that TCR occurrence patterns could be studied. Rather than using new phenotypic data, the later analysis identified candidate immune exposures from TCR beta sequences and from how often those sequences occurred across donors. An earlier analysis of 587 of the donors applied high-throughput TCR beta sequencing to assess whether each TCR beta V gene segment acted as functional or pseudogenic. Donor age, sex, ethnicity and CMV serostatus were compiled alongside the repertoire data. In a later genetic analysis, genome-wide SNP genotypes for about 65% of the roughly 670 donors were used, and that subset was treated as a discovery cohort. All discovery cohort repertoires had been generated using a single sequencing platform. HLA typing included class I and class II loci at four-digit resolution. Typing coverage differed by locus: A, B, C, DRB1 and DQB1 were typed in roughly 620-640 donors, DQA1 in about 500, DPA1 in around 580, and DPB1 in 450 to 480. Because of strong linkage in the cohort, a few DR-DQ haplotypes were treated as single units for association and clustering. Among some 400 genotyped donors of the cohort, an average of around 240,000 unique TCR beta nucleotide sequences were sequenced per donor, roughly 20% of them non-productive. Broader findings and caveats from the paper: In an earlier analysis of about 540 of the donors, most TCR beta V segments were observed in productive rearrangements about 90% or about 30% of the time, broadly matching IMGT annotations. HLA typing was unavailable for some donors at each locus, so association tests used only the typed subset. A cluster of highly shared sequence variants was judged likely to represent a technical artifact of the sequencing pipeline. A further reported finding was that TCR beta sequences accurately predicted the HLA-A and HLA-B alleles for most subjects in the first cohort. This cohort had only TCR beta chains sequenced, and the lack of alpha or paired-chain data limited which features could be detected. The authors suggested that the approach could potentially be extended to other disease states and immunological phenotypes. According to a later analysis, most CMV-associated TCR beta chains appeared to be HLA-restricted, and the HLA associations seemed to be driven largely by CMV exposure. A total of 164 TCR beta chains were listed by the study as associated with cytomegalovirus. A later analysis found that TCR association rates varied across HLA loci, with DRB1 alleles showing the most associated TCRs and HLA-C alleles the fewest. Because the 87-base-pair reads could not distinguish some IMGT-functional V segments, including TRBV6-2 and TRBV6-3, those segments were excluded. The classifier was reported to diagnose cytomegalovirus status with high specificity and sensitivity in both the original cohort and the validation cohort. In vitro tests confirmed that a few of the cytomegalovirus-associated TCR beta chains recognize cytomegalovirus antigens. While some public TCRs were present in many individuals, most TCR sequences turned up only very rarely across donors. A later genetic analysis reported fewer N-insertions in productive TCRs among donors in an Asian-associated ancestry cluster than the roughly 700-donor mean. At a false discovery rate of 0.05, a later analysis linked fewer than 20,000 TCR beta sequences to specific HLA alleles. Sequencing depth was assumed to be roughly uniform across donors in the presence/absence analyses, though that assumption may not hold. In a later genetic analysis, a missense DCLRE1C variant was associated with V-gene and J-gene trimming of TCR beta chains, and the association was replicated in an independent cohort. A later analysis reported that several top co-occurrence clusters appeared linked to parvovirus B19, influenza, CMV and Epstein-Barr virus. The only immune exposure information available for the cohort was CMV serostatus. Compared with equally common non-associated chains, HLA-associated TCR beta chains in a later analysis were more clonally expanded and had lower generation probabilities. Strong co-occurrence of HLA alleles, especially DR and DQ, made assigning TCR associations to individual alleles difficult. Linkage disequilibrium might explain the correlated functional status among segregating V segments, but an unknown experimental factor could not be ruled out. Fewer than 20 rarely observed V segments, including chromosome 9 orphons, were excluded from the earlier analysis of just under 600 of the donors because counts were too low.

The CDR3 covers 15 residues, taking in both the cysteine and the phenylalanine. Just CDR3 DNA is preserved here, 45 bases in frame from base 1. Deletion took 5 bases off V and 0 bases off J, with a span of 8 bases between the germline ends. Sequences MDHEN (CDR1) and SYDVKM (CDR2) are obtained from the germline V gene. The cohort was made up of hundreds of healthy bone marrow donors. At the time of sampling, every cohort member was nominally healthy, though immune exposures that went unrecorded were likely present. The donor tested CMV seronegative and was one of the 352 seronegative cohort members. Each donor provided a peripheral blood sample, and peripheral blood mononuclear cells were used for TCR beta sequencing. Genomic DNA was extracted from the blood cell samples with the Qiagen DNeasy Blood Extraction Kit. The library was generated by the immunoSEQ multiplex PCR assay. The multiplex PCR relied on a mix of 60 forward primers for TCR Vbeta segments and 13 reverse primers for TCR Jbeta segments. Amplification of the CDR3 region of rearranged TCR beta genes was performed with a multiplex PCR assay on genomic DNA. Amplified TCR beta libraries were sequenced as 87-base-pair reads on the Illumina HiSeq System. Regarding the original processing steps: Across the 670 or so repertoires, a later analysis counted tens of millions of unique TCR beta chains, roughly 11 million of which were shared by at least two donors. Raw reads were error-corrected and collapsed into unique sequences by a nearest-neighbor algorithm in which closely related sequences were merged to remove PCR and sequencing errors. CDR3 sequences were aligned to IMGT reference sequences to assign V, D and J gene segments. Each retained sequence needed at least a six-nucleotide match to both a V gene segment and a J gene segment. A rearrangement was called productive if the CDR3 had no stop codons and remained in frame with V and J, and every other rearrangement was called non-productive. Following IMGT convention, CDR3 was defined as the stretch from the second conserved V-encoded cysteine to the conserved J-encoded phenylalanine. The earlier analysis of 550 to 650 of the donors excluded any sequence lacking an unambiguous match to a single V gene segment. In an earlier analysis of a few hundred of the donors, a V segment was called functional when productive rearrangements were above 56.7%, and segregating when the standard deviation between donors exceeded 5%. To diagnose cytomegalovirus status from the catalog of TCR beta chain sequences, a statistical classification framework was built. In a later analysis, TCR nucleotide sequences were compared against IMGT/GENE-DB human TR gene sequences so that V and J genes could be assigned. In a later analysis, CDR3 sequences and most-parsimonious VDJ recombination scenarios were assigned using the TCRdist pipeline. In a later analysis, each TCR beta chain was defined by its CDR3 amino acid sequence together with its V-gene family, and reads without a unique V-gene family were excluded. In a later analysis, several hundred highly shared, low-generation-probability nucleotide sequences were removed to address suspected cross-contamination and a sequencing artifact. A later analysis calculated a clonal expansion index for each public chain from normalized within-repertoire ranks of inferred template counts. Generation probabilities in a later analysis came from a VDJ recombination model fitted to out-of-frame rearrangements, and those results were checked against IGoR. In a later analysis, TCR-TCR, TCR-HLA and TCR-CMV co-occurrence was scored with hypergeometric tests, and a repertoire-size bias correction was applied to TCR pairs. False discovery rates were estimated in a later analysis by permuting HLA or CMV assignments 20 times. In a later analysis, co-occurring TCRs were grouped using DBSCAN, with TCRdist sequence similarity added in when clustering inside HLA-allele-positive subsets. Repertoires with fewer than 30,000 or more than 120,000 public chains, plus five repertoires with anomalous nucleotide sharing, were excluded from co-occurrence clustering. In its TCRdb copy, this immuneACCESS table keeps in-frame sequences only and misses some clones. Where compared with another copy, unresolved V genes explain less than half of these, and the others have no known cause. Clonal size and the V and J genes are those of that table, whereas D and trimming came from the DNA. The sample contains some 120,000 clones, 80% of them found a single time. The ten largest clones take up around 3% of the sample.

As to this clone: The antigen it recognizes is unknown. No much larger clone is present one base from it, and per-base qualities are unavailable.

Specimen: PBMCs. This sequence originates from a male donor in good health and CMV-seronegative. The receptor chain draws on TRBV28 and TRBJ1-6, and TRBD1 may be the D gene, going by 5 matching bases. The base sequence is TGTGCCAGCAGTGGAGGGACCTCCTATAATTCACCCCTCCACTTT. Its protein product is CASSGGTSYNSPLHF.